The 7 T cell receptor beta chains presented below share a single source sample, sequenced in a study of blood T cell repertoires in COVID-19. The data were produced by immunoSEQ multiplex PCR, yet TCRdb's version contains in-frame clones alone and is incomplete. The table has around 290,000 clones, about 86% seen once. The sequencing input was peripheral blood. All receptors derive from a woman aged 70 to 79 with COVID-19, enrolled during active disease.

This clone has only a few counts. The CDR3 nucleotides are TGTGCCAGCAGTTCATCCTCTCGGGAGCAGTACTTC. Translating it yields CASSSSSREQYF. This chain connects TRBV27 to TRBJ2-7; D gene ambiguous. The CDR3 loop spans 12 amino acids. V lost 4 bases, J lost 7 bases, and 11 bases lay in between. CDR1 is MNHEY and CDR2 is SMNVEV in the germline V gene (reference sequence).

The chain employs TRBV27 and TRBJ1-1; a possible D gene is TRBD1 (6 bases). In germline, CDR1 is MNHEY, CDR2 SMNVEV (reference sequence). Trimming cost V 2 bases and J 7 bases, with 11 bases left between them. The CDR3 loop spans 13 amino acids. CDR3 region: CASSLATGVEAFF. DNA for the CDR3: TGTGCCAGCAGTTTAGCGACAGGAGTTGAAGCTTTCTTT.

This clone was detected only once. V is TRBV19 and J is TRBJ1-2; D is unclear. V dropped 0 bases and J dropped 3 bases, with 5 bases sitting between them. In germline, CDR1 is LNHDA, CDR2 SQIVND (reference sequence). The CDR3 covers 13 residues. The CDR3 region is CASSIEPDYGYTF. The CDR3 region has the DNA TGTGCCAGTAGTATAGAGCCGGACTATGGCTACACCTTC.

The V call is TRBV2, the J call TRBJ1-2; D is unclear. The CDR3 runs 15 residues. From germline, CDR1 is SNHLY and CDR2 FYNNEI. V lost 7 bases and J 3 bases, leaving 18 bases between the germline ends. For the CDR3, the DNA is TGTGCCAGCATTGATAACACGGGAGCCCACTATGGCTACACCTTC. Protein: CASIDNTGAHYGYTF.

The chain has TRBV7-9 and TRBJ2-7, with 9 bases that match TRBD1. The length of the CDR3 is 15 residues. Germline assignment: CDR1 SEHNR and CDR2 FQNEAQ (reference sequence). J was trimmed by 5 bases and V by 5 bases; bases with no gene match: 10. This chain's CDR3 is CASSPGQGIIDEQYF. CDR3 nucleotides: TGTGCCAGCAGCCCAGGACAGGGGATAATTGACGAGCAGTACTTC.

This clone was seen a few times. The chain carries TRBV29-1 and TRBJ1-3, with TRBD1 identical over 9 bases. The V gene end was trimmed by 4 bases and the J gene end by 4 bases; junction bases not matched to a gene: 11. The CDR3 sequence is 16 residues long. The germline V gene encodes CDR1 SQVTM and CDR2 ANQGSEA. For the CDR3, the DNA is TGCAGCGTTGCCCCTACGGGACAGGGTTTCGGAAACACCATATATTTT. As protein: CSVAPTGQGFGNTIYF. Drawing the rest from reference TRBV29-1 and TRBJ1-3, the complete variable domain is SAVISQKPSRDICQRGTSLTIQCQVDSQVTMMFWYRQQPGQSLTLIATANQGSEATYESGFVIDKFPISRPNLTFSTLTVSNMSPEDSSIYLCSVAPTGQGFGNTIYFGEGSWLTVV.

The chain couples TRBV2 to TRBJ1-2, with 9 bases lining up with TRBD1. V trimming: 6 bases; J trimming: 1 base; junction bases outside the gene matches: 3. Germline lookup yields CDR1 SNHLY and CDR2 FYNNEI. The CDR3 contains 14 residues. CDR3 residues: CASSAGQGNYGYTF. The CDR3 DNA reads TGTGCCAGCAGCGCGGGACAGGGTAACTATGGCTACACCTTC.